These 3 T cell receptor beta chains came from one sample sequenced in a study of shared clonotypes between healthy human individuals. Here immunoSEQ multiplex PCR was the method, and the copy in TCRdb shows in-frame clones only, minus some. The sample holds about 480,000 clones, 79% seen once. The sample consisted of PBMCs. The source is a woman between 40 and 55 years old in good health. Some clones in this sample may be carry-over from other donors' samples.

CDR3 loop: CASSFWGSGNTIYF. CDR3 DNA: TGTGCCAGCAGCTTTTGGGGCTCTGGAAACACCATATATTTT. The chain employs TRBV5-4 and TRBJ1-3; D gene unclear. Germline V lookup: CDR1 SGHNT, CDR2 YYREEE (reference sequence). V was cut by 2 bases and J by 0 bases, with 6 bases left in between. This CDR3 comprises 14 residues.

The chain uses TRBV18 and TRBJ2-7, with 9 bases fitting TRBD2. Trimming at V came to 0 bases and at J to 6 bases, leaving 6 bases not matched to a gene. Germline assignment: CDR1 KGHSH and CDR2 LQKENI. The CDR3 length is 15 residues. CDR3 sequence reads: CASSPPSSGKGEQYF. The CDR3 DNA reads as TGTGCCAGCTCACCACCCTCTAGCGGGAAAGGCGAGCAGTACTTC.

The chain joins TRBV4-2 to TRBJ2-5; 8 bases are shared with TRBD1. The CDR3 length is 13 residues. J gave up 5 bases and V 4 bases, and 3 bases lay outside the gene matches. The germline CDR1 and CDR2 sequences are LGHNA and YNFKEQ. This CDR3 reads CASSPTGEETQYF. CDR3 coding DNA: TGTGCCAGCAGCCCGACAGGGGAGGAGACCCAGTACTTC.